Each of the 9 T cell receptor beta chains below was sequenced from the same sample in a study of T-cell reconstitution after alpha-beta-depleted transplantation in children. Unique molecular identifiers were incorporated during preparation of the TCRbeta library. One entry per CDR3 protein, called by TCRdb with MiXCR from the PCR reads. The table has about 870,000 distinct CDR3 sequences, approximately 15% seen once. The sequenced sample was PBMCs, mostly from graft donor cells, obtained 360 days after TCRalphabeta/CD19-depleted stem cell transplant. The receptor set was obtained from a male patient younger than 18 who had a stem cell transplant for acute lymphoblastic leukemia, so the T cells may come from the graft donor.

V is TRBV6-5 and J is TRBJ2-2; 8 bases map to TRBD2. Per germline, CDR1 MNHEY and CDR2 SVGAGI. After removal of 0 bases from V and 7 bases from J, the junction contained 7 bases not matched to a gene. The CDR3 spans 16 residues. The CDR3 spells CASSYSSTSVDGELFF. The CDR3 DNA reads as TGTGCCAGCAGTTACTCTTCGACTAGCGTGGACGGGGAGCTGTTTTTT.

This clonotype was seen a few times. This rearrangement joins TRBV7-8 to TRBJ2-7; no reliable D call. The CDR3 is 17 amino acids. Germline loops: CDR1 SGHVS, CDR2 FQNEAQ. The ends were cut back, 5 bases at V and 7 bases at J, with 27 bases in the middle. The CDR3 reads CASSPVGGRPHTREQYF. CDR3 in DNA: TGTGCCAGCAGCCCCGTTGGTGGCCGCCCGCATACGAGGGAGCAGTACTTC. Together with reference TRBV7-8 and TRBJ2-7, the CDR3 gives the full variable domain: GAGVSQSPRYKVAKRGQDVALRCDPISGHVSLFWYQQALGQGPEFLTYFQNEAQLDKSGLPSDRFFAERPEGSVSTLKIQRTQQEDSAVYLCASSPVGGRPHTREQYFGPGTRLTVT.

This clonotype turned up a few times. The chain has TRBV11-2 and TRBJ2-4, with 7 positions matching TRBD1. V gave up 3 bases and J gave up 0 bases; unmatched junction bases: 14. Per the germline V gene, CDR1 is SGHAT and CDR2 is FQNNGV. The CDR3 length is 19 residues. The CDR3 sequence: CASSLVPRGKLVAKNIQYF. CDR3 sequence (DNA): TGTGCCAGCAGCTTGGTCCCCAGGGGGAAACTAGTAGCCAAAAACATTCAGTACTTC.

The chain is built from TRBV10-3 and TRBJ2-3; D unclear. Germline CDR1 is ENHRY and CDR2 is SYGVKD. Trimming pared 4 bases from V and 0 bases from J, leaving 14 bases between. The CDR3 is 16 residues long. The CDR3 nucleotides read TGTGCCATCAGTGGGGTCGATGGAGCTAGCACAGATACGCAGTATTTT. Amino acids: CAISGVDGASTDTQYF.

This clonotype was seen a few times. The chain is built from TRBV24-1 and TRBJ2-2; 9 nucleotides agree with TRBD1. Trimming removed 1 base from V and 2 bases from J; junction bases left unmatched: 7. Germline-derived CDR1 and CDR2 are KGHDR and SFDVKD. CDR3 length: 18 residues. CDR3: CATSDLLGTGINTGELFF. Written as DNA, the CDR3 is TGTGCCACCAGTGATTTACTCGGGACAGGGATTAACACCGGGGAGCTGTTTTTT.

This clonotype has a handful of counts. The rearrangement uses TRBV3-1 and TRBJ2-3; the D gene is possibly TRBD2 (6 bases). Per the germline V gene, CDR1 is LGHDT and CDR2 is YNNKEL (reference sequence). V was clipped by 2 bases and J by 4 bases, with 13 bases between them. The CDR3 runs to 15 residues. The CDR3: CASSQSGVGADTQYF. The CDR3 DNA reads as TGTGCCAGCAGCCAATCGGGAGTGGGGGCAGATACGCAGTATTTT.

This clonotype was seen at least ten times. The chain uses TRBV4-1 and TRBJ1-3; D may be TRBD1 (5 bases). The germline gives CDR1 MGHRA, CDR2 YSYEKL. V lost 1 base and J lost 4, with 14 bases in between. The CDR3 runs to 16 residues. Here the CDR3 reads CASSQGRARGGNTIYF. CDR3 nucleotide sequence: TGCGCCAGCAGCCAAGGCAGGGCGCGTGGAGGAAACACCATATATTTT.

This rearrangement joins TRBV6-5 to TRBJ2-3, with a weak D call TRBD1 (5 bases). Germline V lookup: CDR1 MNHEY, CDR2 SVGAGI. V was clipped by 4 bases and J by 2 bases, with 19 bases between them. The CDR3 is made up of 17 amino acids. The CDR3 protein is CASSFADMSLLTDTQYF. The DNA of the CDR3 is TGTGCCAGCAGTTTCGCGGACATGTCCCTTCTCACAGATACGCAGTATTTT.

In this sample, this clonotype turned up a few times. The rearrangement joins TRBV4-1 to TRBJ2-2; no definite D call. This CDR3 has 17 amino acids. Germline lookup yields CDR1 MGHRA and CDR2 YSYEKL. V was shortened by 1 base and J by 4 bases, with 16 bases between the two germline ends. CDR3 sequence (DNA): TGCGCCAGCAGCCAAGCAATGGTTTCGACCATCACCGGGGAGCTGTTTTTT. Translated: CASSQAMVSTITGELFF.